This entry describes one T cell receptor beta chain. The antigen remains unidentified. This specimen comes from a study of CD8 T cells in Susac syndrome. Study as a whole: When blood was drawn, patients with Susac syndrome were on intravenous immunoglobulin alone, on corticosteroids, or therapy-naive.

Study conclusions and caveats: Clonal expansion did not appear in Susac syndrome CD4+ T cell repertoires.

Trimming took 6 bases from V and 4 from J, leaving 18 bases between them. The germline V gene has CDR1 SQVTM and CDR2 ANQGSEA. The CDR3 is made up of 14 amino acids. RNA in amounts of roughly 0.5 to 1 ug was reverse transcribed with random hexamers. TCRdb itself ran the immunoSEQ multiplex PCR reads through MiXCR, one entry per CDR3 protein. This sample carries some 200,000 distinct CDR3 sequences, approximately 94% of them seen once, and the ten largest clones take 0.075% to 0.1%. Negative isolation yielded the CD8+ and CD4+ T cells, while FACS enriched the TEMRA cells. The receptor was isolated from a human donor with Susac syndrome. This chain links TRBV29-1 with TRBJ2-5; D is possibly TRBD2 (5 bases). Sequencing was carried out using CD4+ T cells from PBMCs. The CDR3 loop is CSVAITRGGETQYF. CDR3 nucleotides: TGCAGCGTCGCCATCACCCGGGGTGGAGAGACCCAGTACTTC.